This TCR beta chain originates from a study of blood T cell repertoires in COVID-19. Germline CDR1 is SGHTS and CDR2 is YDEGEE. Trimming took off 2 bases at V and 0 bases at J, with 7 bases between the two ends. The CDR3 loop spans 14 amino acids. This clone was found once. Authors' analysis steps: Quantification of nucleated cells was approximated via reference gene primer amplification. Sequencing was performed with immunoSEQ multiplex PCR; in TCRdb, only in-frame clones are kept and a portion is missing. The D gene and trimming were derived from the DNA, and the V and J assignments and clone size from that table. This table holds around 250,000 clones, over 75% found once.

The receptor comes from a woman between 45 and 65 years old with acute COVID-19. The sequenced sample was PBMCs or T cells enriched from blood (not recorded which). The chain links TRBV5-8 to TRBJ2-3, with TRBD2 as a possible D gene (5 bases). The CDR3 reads CASSFRGSTDTQYF. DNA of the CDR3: TGTGCCAGCAGCTTCCGGGGTAGCACAGATACGCAGTATTTT.